This TCR beta chain was documented in a study of T cell changes during pregnancy in multiple sclerosis. The CDR3 contains 18 residues. Germline CDR1 and CDR2: MGHRA and YSYEKL. The ends lost 0 bases at V and 5 bases at J; junction bases unmatched: 9. Only in-frame clones appear in the TCRdb table, and some are missing; sequencing was by immunoSEQ multiplex PCR. This sample yields around 130,000 clones, of which approximately 96% are seen a single time; more than 0.4% belongs to the top ten. The TCR sequence derives from a female donor with multiple sclerosis, enrolled in a pregnancy study. This specimen was peripheral blood, taken after pregnancy. The J gene is TRBJ2-3, the V gene TRBV4-1; TRBD2 agrees at 12 bases. The CDR3 DNA follows: TGCGCCAGCAGCCAAGATCTTTCTAGCGGGAGGGCGGTAGATACGCAGTATTTT. Translating it yields CASSQDLSSGRAVDTQYF.